What follows are 26 T cell receptor beta chains derived from one specimen sequenced in a study of cytomegalovirus exposure and HLA in healthy donors. The PCR contained 60 Vbeta and 13 Jbeta primers. Using immunoSEQ multiplex PCR, the repertoire was profiled, and TCRdb retains in-frame clones only, with some absent. The data show about 160,000 clones, roughly 80% seen once. The sequenced sample consisted of PBMCs. The receptor set was obtained from a young woman in good health and CMV-seronegative.

The CDR3 DNA is TGCGCCAGCAGTCGACAACAGGGCCACGAGCAGTACTTC. Amino acids: CASSRQQGHEQYF. V and J are TRBV10-1 and TRBJ2-7; D may be TRBD1 (6 bases). Germline V lookup: CDR1 WNHNN, CDR2 SYGVQD (reference sequence). The CDR3 extends over 13 amino acids. The V end lost 5 bases, the J end lost 5 bases, and 13 bases lay between the germline ends.

In this sample, this clone turned up a few times. J is TRBJ1-2 and V is TRBV28, with 7 bases aligning to TRBD1. Germline assignment: CDR1 MDHEN and CDR2 SYDVKM. V was pared by 5 bases and J by 0 bases, with 12 bases of the junction left unmatched. The CDR3 runs 17 residues. The CDR3 DNA reads as TGTGCCAGCAGTCCCTCGACAGGGCAACCGCCTAACTATGGCTACACCTTC. Protein sequence: CASSPSTGQPPNYGYTF.

The V gene is TRBV14, the J gene TRBJ2-7, with 7 nucleotides matching TRBD2. Germline trimming cut 4 bases from V and 7 bases from J; bases unmatched to any gene: 16. This CDR3 region has 16 residues. Germline V gene data show CDR1 as SGHDN and CDR2 as FVKESK. The CDR3 protein is CASSPVGSGSKGEQYF. The CDR3 bases are TGTGCCAGCAGCCCCGTAGGTAGCGGGTCAAAAGGAGAGCAGTACTTC.

The V call is TRBV2, the J call TRBJ2-7; maybe TRBD1 (5 bases). Germline V CDR1 and CDR2: SNHLY, FYNNEI. Trimming took 8 bases from V and 1 from J, leaving 9 bases between them. This CDR3 comprises 12 residues. Written as DNA, the CDR3 is TGTGCCAGCTTGGCAGGGTCCTACGAGCAGTACTTC. Residues: CASLAGSYEQYF. Full variable domain (missing parts from reference TRBV2 and TRBJ2-7): EPEVTQTPSHQVTQMGQEVILRCVPISNHLYFYWYRQILGQKVEFLVSFYNNEISEKSEIFDDQFSVERPDGSNFTLKIRSTKLEDSAMYFCASLAGSYEQYFGPGTRLTVT.

A remark on this clone: Germline is not matched at one junction end, which may reflect a read error. The chain has TRBV7-9 and TRBJ2-7; the match to TRBD2 covers 10 bases. The germline gives CDR1 SEHNR, CDR2 FQNEAQ (reference sequence). This CDR3 comprises 15 residues. The CDR3 coding sequence is TGTTCCAGCAGCTCCGGACTAGCGGAGATCTACGAGCAGTACTTC. Residues: CSSSSGLAEIYEQYF. The variable domain in full, with the rest retrieved from reference TRBV7-9 and TRBJ2-7, is DTGVSQNPRHKITKRGQNVTFRCDPISEHNRLYWYRQTLGQGPEFLTYFQNEAQLEKSRLLSDRFSAERPKGSFSTLEIQRTEQGDSAMYLCSSSSGLAEIYEQYFGPGTRLTVT.

This clone was counted a single time. The chain carries TRBV10-1 and TRBJ2-7; TRBD2 aligns across 11 bases. The CDR3 extends over 16 amino acids. Germline trimming cut 2 bases from V and 1 base from J; bases unmatched to any gene: 4. Germline-derived CDR1 and CDR2 are WNHNN and SYGVQD (reference sequence). For the CDR3, the DNA is TGCGCCAGCAGTGAGAAAAGGACTAGCGGGTCCTACGAGCAGTACTTC. Translating it yields CASSEKRTSGSYEQYF.

The rearrangement links TRBV6-4 to TRBJ2-1; possibly TRBD2 for D (6 bases). Germline CDR1 MRHNA, CDR2 SNTAGT. V lost 3 bases to trimming and J lost 7 bases, with 16 bases between them. The CDR3 totals 15 residues. As DNA, the CDR3 is TGTGCCAGCAGTGAATTCGGCGGAGGGAGGAATGAGCAGTTCTTC. This sequence encodes CASSEFGGGRNEQFF.

The chain is built from TRBV7-6 and TRBJ2-7; 12 nucleotides match TRBD2. J lost 2 bases, V lost 4 bases, and 0 bases had no gene match. CDR3 length: 14 amino acids. Germline assignment: CDR1 SGHVS and CDR2 FNYEAQ. The CDR3 reads CASSSSGRAYEQYF. In nucleotides, the CDR3 is TGTGCCAGCAGCTCTAGCGGGAGGGCCTACGAGCAGTACTTC. Full variable domain (rest looked up from reference TRBV7-6 and TRBJ2-7): GAGVSQSPRYKVTKRGQDVALRCDPISGHVSLYWYRQALGQGPEFLTYFNYEAQQDKSGLPNDRFSAERPEGSISTLTIQRTEQRDSAMYRCASSSSGRAYEQYFGPGTRLTVT.

V gene TRBV5-4 combines with J gene TRBJ1-5; TRBD1 matches 9 bases. This CDR3 comprises 14 residues. With V trimmed by 4 bases and J by 7 bases, 6 bases remained unmatched. Germline loops: CDR1 SGHNT, CDR2 YYREEE (reference sequence). The CDR3 spells CASSKQGAEQPQHF. Here the CDR3 DNA reads TGTGCCAGCAGCAAACAGGGGGCGGAACAGCCCCAGCATTTT.

Concerning this clone: Germline is not matched at one junction end, which may reflect a read error. This chain links TRBV7-9 with TRBJ2-1, with 7 positions matching TRBD2. Germline V gene lookup returns CDR1 SEHNR and CDR2 FQNEAQ (reference sequence). The CDR3 totals 15 residues. The DNA for the CDR3 is TGTTCCAGCAGCCCAGCGGGAAACCCCTACAATGAGCAGTTCTTC. As protein: CSSSPAGNPYNEQFF.

The chain joins TRBV5-1 to TRBJ2-1; no clear D. The CDR3 covers 15 residues. V gave up 0 bases and J gave up 6 bases, with 13 bases separating them. CDR1 is SGHRS and CDR2 is YFSETQ in the germline V gene. The CDR3 region is CASSLAGSPGNEQFF. The CDR3 nucleotides read TGCGCCAGCAGCTTGGCCGGTAGCCCCGGCAATGAGCAGTTCTTC.

V and J are TRBV4-1 and TRBJ2-7; 7 bases map to TRBD1. Trimming removed 3 bases from V and 3 bases from J; junction bases left unmatched: 5. Per the germline V gene, CDR1 is MGHRA and CDR2 is YSYEKL. This CDR3 comprises 14 residues. The CDR3 DNA reads as TGCGCCAGCAGCCAGGGGGCAGGGGGCTACGAGCAGTACTTC. Its protein product is CASSQGAGGYEQYF.

For the CDR3, the DNA is TGCGCCAGCCGCCGGGACAGGGACACCGGGGAGCTGTTTTTT. Translated: CASRRDRDTGELFF. V gene TRBV10-1 combines with J gene TRBJ2-2; TRBD1 matches at 9 bases. The CDR3 spans 14 residues. Looked up from germline, CDR1 is WNHNN and CDR2 is SYGVQD (reference sequence). With V trimmed by 8 bases and J by 3 bases, 4 bases remained unmatched.

J is TRBJ2-1 and V is TRBV2; D is possibly TRBD2 (6 bases). CDR3 length: 15 residues. Trimming cost V 0 bases and J 6 bases, with 12 bases left between them. Per the germline V gene, CDR1 is SNHLY and CDR2 is FYNNEI. In DNA form, the CDR3 reads TGTGCCAGCAGTGAAGCGACTAGACTTGGCAATGAGCAGTTCTTC. Translation: CASSEATRLGNEQFF.

This chain links TRBV7-9 with TRBJ2-7, with TRBD1 matching 10 bases. The germline CDR1 and CDR2 sequences are SEHNR and FQNEAQ (reference sequence). The J segment lost 8 bases and the V segment lost 5 bases, leaving 12 bases of the junction unmatched. This CDR3 spans 15 amino acids. CDR3 sequence: CASSGGTGVGLQQYF. The CDR3 DNA sequence: TGTGCCAGCAGCGGGGGGACAGGGGTCGGGCTCCAGCAGTACTTC.

The chain uses TRBV6-1 and TRBJ1-4; D is possibly TRBD1 (5 bases). CDR3 length: 14 residues. Per germline, CDR1 MNHNS and CDR2 SASEGT. Trimming removed 3 bases from V and 14 bases from J, with 19 bases in between. The DNA of the CDR3 is TGTGCCAGCAGTGAGGGCAGGGCGTCCTACGTGCTGTTTTTT. Its translation: CASSEGRASYVLFF.

V and J are TRBV5-4 and TRBJ2-5; 8 positions match TRBD1. CDR1 is SGHNT and CDR2 is YYREEE in the germline V gene (reference sequence). This CDR3 has 13 residues. V was clipped by 7 bases and J by 5 bases; unmatched bases: 7. CDR3 nucleotides: TGTGCCAGCGCATCGGGACAGGCGGAGACCCAGTACTTC. Translation gives CASASGQAETQYF.

This clone was seen just once. This chain links TRBV6-6 with TRBJ1-2, with 7 nucleotides matching TRBD1. The germline V gene encodes CDR1 MNHNY and CDR2 SVGAGI (reference sequence). The V and J ends lost 8 bases and 5 bases, in that order; junction bases with no gene match: 2. CDR3 size: 11 residues. The CDR3 reads CASSTGYGYTF. The CDR3 nucleotides read TGTGCCAGCTCGACAGGGTATGGCTACACCTTC.

This chain links TRBV28 with TRBJ1-1; weak D call: TRBD1 (5 bases). This CDR3 spans 16 amino acids. Looked up from germline, CDR1 is MDHEN and CDR2 is SYDVKM. V was cut by 6 bases and J by 0 bases, with 17 bases left in between. Here the CDR3 DNA reads TGTGCCAGCAGGAGACCCACGACAGTCATGAACACTGAAGCTTTCTTT. Translating it yields CASRRPTTVMNTEAFF.

The chain is built from TRBV10-2 and TRBJ2-7, with D unclear. The V gene lost 2 bases and the J gene lost 2 bases, with 4 bases spanning the gap. CDR3 length equals 12 residues. Germline CDR1 and CDR2: WSHSY and SAAADI. This CDR3 reads CASSEQAYEQYF. DNA of the CDR3: TGCGCCAGCAGTGAGCAGGCCTACGAGCAGTACTTC.

This CDR3 reads CASSLMWHGAGLSYEQYF. The CDR3 DNA reads as TGTGCCAGCAGCTTAATGTGGCACGGAGCGGGGCTATCCTACGAGCAGTACTTC. V usage is TRBV7-2 and J usage is TRBJ2-7, with 7 bases aligning to TRBD2. Germline CDR1 is SGHTA and CDR2 is FQGNSA. The ends lost 2 bases at V and 1 base at J; junction bases unmatched: 14. The CDR3 covers 18 residues.

The chain employs TRBV7-8 and TRBJ2-5; TRBD2 matches at 8 bases. The V gene end was trimmed by 1 base and the J gene end by 2 bases; junction bases not matched to a gene: 6. The CDR3 runs to 16 residues. From germline, CDR1 is SGHVS and CDR2 FQNEAQ. The CDR3 DNA follows: TGTGCCAGCAGCTTAGTGATTAGCGGGGTACAAGAGACCCAGTACTTC. Translating gives CASSLVISGVQETQYF.

This clone is a singleton in its sample. The chain employs TRBV7-2 and TRBJ2-1; TRBD2 aligns across 12 bases. This CDR3 is 17 amino acids long. The V gene's germline CDR1 is SGHTA and CDR2 FQGNSA. After removal of 4 bases from V and 1 base from J, the junction contained 5 bases not matched to a gene. CDR3 protein: CASSSGLAGKSYNEQFF. The CDR3, as DNA: TGTGCCAGCAGCTCAGGACTAGCGGGAAAATCCTACAATGAGCAGTTCTTC.

The chain has TRBV4-1 and TRBJ2-5; maybe TRBD1 (6 bases). The germline gives CDR1 MGHRA, CDR2 YSYEKL. The CDR3 runs 17 residues. V lost 0 bases and J lost 5, with 19 bases in between. In DNA, the CDR3 is TGCGCCAGCAGCCAAGATTCCGGACAGTTCTCGTTGGAGACCCAGTACTTC. It codes for CASSQDSGQFSLETQYF.

V usage is TRBV18 and J usage is TRBJ1-2; D call uncertain. V was pared by 2 bases and J by 7 bases, with 8 bases between. Germline CDR1 and CDR2: KGHSH and LQKENI. The length of the CDR3 is 12 residues. CDR3 in amino acids: CASSPIGSGYTF. As DNA, the CDR3 is TGTGCCAGCTCACCAATAGGGAGTGGCTACACCTTC.

This clone was recorded a few times. V gene TRBV28 combines with J gene TRBJ2-7, with 7 bases lining up with TRBD1. J lost 6 bases, V lost 5 bases, and 19 bases had no gene match. The CDR3 length is 17 residues. Germline V gene data show CDR1 as MDHEN and CDR2 as SYDVKM. CDR3 bases: TGTGCCAGCAGTAATACAGGGGCGGGTAGGTTTAGCCGCGAGCAGTACTTC. Protein: CASSNTGAGRFSREQYF.